A single sample is the source of the 14 T cell receptor beta chains below, sequenced in a study of T cell clonality in common variable immunodeficiency. Study conclusions and caveats: In common variable immunodeficiency, TCR beta chains reportedly carried fewer deletions and N-nucleotide insertions.

Using immunoSEQ multiplex PCR, the repertoire was profiled, and TCRdb retains in-frame clones only, with some absent. This record lists about 33,000 clones, none seen once only, and the top ten clones contain about 6.7%. The antigens of these receptors remain unknown. The sequencing input was peripheral blood mononuclear cells. Source of these receptors: a human donor with common variable immunodeficiency.

As concerns this clone: The CDR3 end is not reached by the read, which stops 3 residues before it; the germline J gene fills it in. The rearrangement uses TRBV19 and TRBJ2-1, with D perhaps TRBD2 (6 bases). CDR1 is LNHDA and CDR2 is SQIVND in the germline V gene (reference sequence). V lost 0 bases and J 6 bases, leaving 15 bases between the germline ends. The length of the CDR3 is 16 residues. CDR3 amino acids: CASSIDSYGGVNEQFF. The DNA read from the CDR3 is TGTGCCAGTAGTATAGATTCTTACGGGGGAGTCAATGAG. The variable domain in full, with the rest retrieved from reference TRBV19 and TRBJ2-1, is DGGITQSPKYLFRKEGQNVTLSCEQNLNHDAMYWYRQDPGQGLRLIYYSQIVNDFQKGDIAEGYSVSREKKESFPLTVTSAQKNPTAFYLCASSIDSYGGVNEQFFGPGTRLTVL.

This clone was counted between two and nine times. The read is 3 residues too short to cover the CDR3 end, so that end is filled in from the germline J gene. This chain uses TRBV30 with TRBJ2-5, with no clear D. Germline CDR1 is GTSNPN and CDR2 is SVGIG (reference sequence). Trimming removed 4 bases from V and 4 bases from J, with 13 bases in between. The CDR3 has 13 amino acids. Partial CDR3 DNA: TGTGCCTGGAACTACTTGAACACAGAGACC. Encoded protein: CAWNYLNTET. The CDR3, in full, reads CAWNYLNTETQYF.

Incomplete CDR3 DNA: TGTGCCAGCAGCTTTGAGGGGGCAGATACG. As protein: CASSFEGADT. From start to end, the CDR3 is CASSFEGADTQYF. The chain links TRBV13 to TRBJ2-3, with a possible D match to TRBD1 (6 bases). Coverage ceases 3 residues before the CDR3 finishes, and the germline J gene fills in the end. Germline CDR1 PRHDT, CDR2 FYEKMQ (reference sequence). The CDR3 is 13 amino acids. The V end lost 3 bases, the J end lost 4 bases, and 8 bases lay between the germline ends.

This clone was seen many times. The read ends 3 residues shy of where the CDR3 ends; the end is completed using the germline J gene. The chain combines TRBV19 with TRBJ2-6; 8 bases agree with TRBD1. The germline V gene encodes CDR1 LNHDA and CDR2 SQIVND (reference sequence). The junction had 7 bases not matched to a gene; V was cut back by 2 bases and J by 4 bases. The CDR3 runs 17 residues. CDR3 DNA (partial): TGTGCCAGTAGTATAATCGGACAGGGTGGGGGGGCCAACGTC. Translating it yields CASSIIGQGGGANV. The complete CDR3 reads CASSIIGQGGGANVLTF.

This clone was found a few times. The CDR3 is cut off 3 residues early in the read; its end comes from the germline J gene. The rearrangement uses TRBV18 and TRBJ2-7; TRBD2 agrees at 7 bases. The germline CDR1 and CDR2 sequences are KGHSH and LQKENI. This CDR3 spans 12 amino acids. J was trimmed by 5 bases and V by 2 bases; bases with no gene match: 0. CDR3 region: CASSPGTNEQYF. The DNA read from the CDR3 is TGTGCCAGCTCACCAGGGACTAACGAG.

This clone was observed a few times. The CDR3 goes on 3 residues after the read ends, and that part is filled in from the germline J gene. The V and J genes are TRBV19 and TRBJ1-5, with no clear D. The CDR3 runs 18 residues. V shed 1 base and J shed 3 bases, with 19 bases lying between them. Germline V gene sequence: CDR1 LNHDA, CDR2 SQIVND (reference sequence). Here the CDR3 reads CASSIGVNTEDFNQPQHF. The DNA read from the CDR3 is TGTGCCAGTAGTATAGGAGTCAATACAGAGGATTTCAATCAGCCC.

This clone was recorded at least ten times. The read finishes 3 residues shy of the CDR3 end, and the germline J gene is used to complete it. This rearrangement joins TRBV5-6 to TRBJ1-2; weak D call: TRBD1 (5 bases). The germline V gene encodes CDR1 SGHDT and CDR2 YYEEEE. The CDR3 contains 13 residues. CDR3 in amino acids: CASSLARGDGYTF. CDR3 bases read: TGTGCCAGCAGCTTGGCCCGGGGGGACGGC.

In this sample, this clone turned up many times. The observed sequence ends 3 residues before the CDR3 terminus, with the missing tail filled in from the germline J gene. The rearrangement joins TRBV14 to TRBJ2-5; D is possibly TRBD1 or TRBD2 (5 bases each). CDR3 length: 14 amino acids. V lost 1 base and J lost 5, with 11 bases in between. CDR1 is SGHDN, CDR2 FVKESK, per germline. CDR3 DNA, as far as it was read: TGTGCCAGCAGCCAAGCAGGGAGTGGGGAGACC. Its translation: CASSQAGSGET. The complete CDR3 reads CASSQAGSGETQYF.

The table lists this clone with a few counts. The read gets to within 3 residues of the CDR3 end, and the germline J gene fills in the rest. This sequence joins TRBV6-2 or TRBV6-3 and TRBJ2-7; tentatively, D is TRBD2 (7 bases). The germline gives CDR1 MNHEY, CDR2 SVGEGT. Trimming took 2 bases from V and 3 from J, leaving 14 bases between them. The CDR3 covers 15 residues. CDR3 in amino acids: CASSYHVRGGYEQYF. CDR3 bases read: TGTGCCAGCAGTTACCACGTGAGGGGGGGCTACGAG.

As concerns this clone: The DNA ends 3 residues before the CDR3 does, and the rest of the CDR3 is filled in from the germline J gene. The V and J genes are TRBV6-1 and TRBJ1-1; D remains unclear. Trimming left V 3 bases short and J 5 bases short, with 16 bases between. The CDR3 contains 15 residues. CDR1 is MNHNS and CDR2 is SASEGT in the germline V gene. The sequenced part of the CDR3 DNA is TGTGCCAGCAGTGAGAGCCGACTCCCCGGGACTGAA. It specifies CASSESRLPGTE. The entire CDR3 sequence reads CASSESRLPGTEAFF.

About this clone: The CDR3 extends 3 residues past the end of the read, so its final part is completed from the germline J gene. The chain couples TRBV19 to TRBJ2-3, with 7 nucleotides matching TRBD1. Trimming removed 3 bases from V and 1 base from J; junction bases left unmatched: 4. The CDR3 length is 15 residues. Germline CDR1 and CDR2: LNHDA and SQIVND (reference sequence). CDR3 in amino acids: CASSIEGAGTDTQYF. CDR3 DNA (partial): TGTGCCAGTAGTATTGAGGGGGCGGGCACAGATACG.

This clone was observed a handful of times. A read error may produce the germline difference seen at one junction end. CDR3 sequence reads: CASSPGQYSKQPQHF. The CDR3 bases that were read are TGTGCCAGTAGTCCCGGACAATATAGCAAGCAGCCC. The gene calls are TRBV19 and TRBJ1-5, with D perhaps TRBD1 (5 bases). The observed sequence ends 3 residues before the CDR3 terminus, with the missing tail filled in from the germline J gene. The CDR3 covers 15 residues. The germline V gene encodes CDR1 LNHDA and CDR2 SQIVND (reference sequence).

This clone appeared many times. The CDR3 end lies 3 residues beyond the end of the read and is filled in from the germline J gene. V is TRBV7-9 and J is TRBJ2-3; 8 bases map to TRBD2. The junction had 6 bases not matched to a gene; V was cut back by 5 bases and J by 2 bases. The V gene's germline CDR1 is SEHNR and CDR2 FQNEAQ (reference sequence). There are 15 residues in the CDR3. This chain's CDR3 is CASSLSGADTDTQYF. CDR3 DNA, as far as it was read: TGTGCCAGCAGCCTTAGCGGGGCAGACACAGATACG.

Turning to this clone: The read terminates 3 residues before the CDR3 end, so the remaining end is supplied by the germline J gene. The rearrangement links TRBV18 to TRBJ2-5; D is ambiguous. Germline V gives CDR1 KGHSH, CDR2 LQKENI. The germline V and J ends were trimmed by 3 bases and 4 bases, with 9 bases remaining between them. The CDR3 is 13 amino acids. The sequenced part of the CDR3 DNA is TGTGCCAGCTCACCCCAGTATTTAGAGACC. This sequence encodes CASSPQYLET. The full CDR3 protein is CASSPQYLETQYF.